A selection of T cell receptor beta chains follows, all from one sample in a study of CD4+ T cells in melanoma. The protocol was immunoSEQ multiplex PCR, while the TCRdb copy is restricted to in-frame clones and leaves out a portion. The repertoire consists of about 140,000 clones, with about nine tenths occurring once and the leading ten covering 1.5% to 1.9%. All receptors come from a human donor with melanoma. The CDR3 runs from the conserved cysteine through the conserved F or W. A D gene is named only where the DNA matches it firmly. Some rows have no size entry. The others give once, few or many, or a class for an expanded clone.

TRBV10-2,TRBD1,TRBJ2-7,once,CASRDRGLDEQYF,TGCGCCAGCAGGGACAGGGGGCTCGACGAGCAGTACTTC
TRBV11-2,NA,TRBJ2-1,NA,CASSLGSHNEQFF,TGTGCCAGCAGCTTAGGCAGTCACAATGAGCAGTTCTTC
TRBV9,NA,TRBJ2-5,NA,CASSPRLEGTQYF,TGTGCCAGCAGTCCCCGACTAGAGGGGACCCAGTACTTC
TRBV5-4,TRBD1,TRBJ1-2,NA,CASSPGQVEYGYTF,TGTGCCAGCAGCCCCGGACAGGTTGAGTATGGCTACACCTTC
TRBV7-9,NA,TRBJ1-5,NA,CASSLGQNNQPQHF,TGTGCCAGCAGCCTGGGGCAGAACAATCAGCCCCAGCATTTT
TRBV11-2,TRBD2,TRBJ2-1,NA,CASSGGGAGFYNEQFF,TGTGCCAGCAGCGGGGGAGGGGCAGGATTCTACAATGAGCAGTTCTTC
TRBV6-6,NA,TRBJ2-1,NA,CASSYSGWGNEQFF,TGTGCCAGCAGTTACTCGGGGTGGGGGAATGAGCAGTTCTTC
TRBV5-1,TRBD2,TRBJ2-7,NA,CASSSGLAENEQYF,TGCGCCAGCAGCTCCGGACTAGCGGAGAACGAGCAGTACTTC
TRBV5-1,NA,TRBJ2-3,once,CASSKPQGTDTQYF,TGCGCCAGCAGCAAGCCACAGGGCACAGATACGCAGTATTTT
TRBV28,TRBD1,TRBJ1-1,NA,CASTSPGTGGAWNTEAFF,TGTGCCAGCACCTCGCCCGGGACAGGGGGCGCCTGGAACACTGAAGCTTTCTTT
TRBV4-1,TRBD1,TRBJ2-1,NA,CASSRGTGGNEQFF,TGCGCCAGCAGCCGAGGGACAGGGGGCAATGAGCAGTTCTTC
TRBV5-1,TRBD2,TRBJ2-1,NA,CASSLGVAGGLQFF,TGCGCCAGCAGCTTGGGGGTAGCGGGGGGGCTCCAGTTCTTC
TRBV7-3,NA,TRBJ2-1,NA,CASSLRQATYNEQFF,TGTGCCAGCAGCTTAAGGCAGGCTACCTACAATGAGCAGTTCTTC
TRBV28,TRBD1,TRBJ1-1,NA,CASSPGTVKAFF,TGTGCCAGCAGTCCAGGGACAGTTAAAGCTTTCTTT
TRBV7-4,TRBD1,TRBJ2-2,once,CASSLLRDRECWNTGELFF,TGTGCCAGCAGCTTACTCCGGGACAGGGAGTGTTGGAACACCGGGGAGCTGTTTTTT
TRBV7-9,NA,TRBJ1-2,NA,CASSEKGGPYGYTF,TGTGCCAGCAGCGAAAAGGGAGGTCCCTATGGCTACACCTTC
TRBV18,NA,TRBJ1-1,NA,CASSPLRRQNTEAFF,TGTGCCAGCTCACCACTGCGTCGGCAGAACACTGAAGCTTTCTTT
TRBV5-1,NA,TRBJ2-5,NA,CASSLGTSQETQYF,TGCGCCAGCAGCTTAGGGACATCCCAAGAGACCCAGTACTTC
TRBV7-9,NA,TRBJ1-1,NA,CASSFPRRDTEAFF,TGTGCCAGCAGCTTCCCTAGGCGGGACACTGAAGCTTTCTTT
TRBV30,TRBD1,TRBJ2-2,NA,CAWSLTGGWNTGELFF,TGTGCCTGGAGTCTTACAGGGGGCTGGAACACCGGGGAGCTGTTTTTT
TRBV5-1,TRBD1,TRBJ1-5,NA,CASSSGQENQPQHF,TGCGCCAGCAGCTCCGGACAGGAAAATCAGCCCCAGCATTTT
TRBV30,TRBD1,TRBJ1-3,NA,CAWRSGQGTELAGNTIYF,TGTGCCTGGAGGTCTGGACAGGGGACGGAACTAGCTGGAAACACCATATATTTT
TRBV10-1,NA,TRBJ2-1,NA,CASSESTAKGEQFF,TGCGCCAGCAGTGAGTCAACAGCAAAGGGTGAGCAGTTCTTC
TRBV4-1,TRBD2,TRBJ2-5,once,CASTSSGETQYF,TGCGCCAGCACTAGTAGCGGGGAGACCCAGTACTTC
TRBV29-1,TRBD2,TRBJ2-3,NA,CSAGLAGDTQYF,TGCAGCGCGGGACTAGCGGGAGATACGCAGTATTTT
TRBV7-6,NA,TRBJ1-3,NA,CASSSQVSSGNTIYF,TGTGCCAGCAGCTCACAAGTGAGCTCTGGAAACACCATATATTTT
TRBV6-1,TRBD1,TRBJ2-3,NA,CASGRGGADTDTQYF,TGTGCCAGCGGACGAGGGGGCGCGGACACAGATACGCAGTATTTT
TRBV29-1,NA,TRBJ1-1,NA,CSVRELFSTEAFF,TGCAGCGTTAGAGAACTTTTTAGCACTGAAGCTTTCTTT
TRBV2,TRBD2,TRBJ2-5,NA,CASSGEAGGQETQYF,TGTGCCAGCAGTGGGGAAGCGGGGGGGCAAGAGACCCAGTACTTC
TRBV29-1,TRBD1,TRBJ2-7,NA,CSAGDRAREGEQYF,TGCAGCGCCGGGGACAGGGCTAGGGAGGGCGAGCAGTACTTC
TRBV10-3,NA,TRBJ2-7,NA,CAIGRSSYEQYF,TGTGCCATCGGTCGGAGCTCCTACGAGCAGTACTTC
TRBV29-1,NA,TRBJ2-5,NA,CSVEDSSGETQYF,TGCAGCGTTGAAGATTCGAGCGGCGAGACCCAGTACTTC